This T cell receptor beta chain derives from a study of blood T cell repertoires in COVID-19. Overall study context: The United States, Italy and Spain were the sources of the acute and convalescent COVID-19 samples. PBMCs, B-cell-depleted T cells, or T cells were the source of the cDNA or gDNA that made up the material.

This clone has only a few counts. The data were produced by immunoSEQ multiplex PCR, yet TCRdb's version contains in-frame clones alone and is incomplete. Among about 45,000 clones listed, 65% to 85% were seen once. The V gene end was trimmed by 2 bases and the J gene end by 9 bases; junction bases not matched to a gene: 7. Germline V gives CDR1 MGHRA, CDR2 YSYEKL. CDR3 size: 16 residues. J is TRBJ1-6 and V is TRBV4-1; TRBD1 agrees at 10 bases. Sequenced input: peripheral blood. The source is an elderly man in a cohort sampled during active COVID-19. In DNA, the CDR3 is TGCGCCAGCAGCCAAATAACGGGACAGGGGTTTTCACCCCTCCACTTT. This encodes CASSQITGQGFSPLHF.